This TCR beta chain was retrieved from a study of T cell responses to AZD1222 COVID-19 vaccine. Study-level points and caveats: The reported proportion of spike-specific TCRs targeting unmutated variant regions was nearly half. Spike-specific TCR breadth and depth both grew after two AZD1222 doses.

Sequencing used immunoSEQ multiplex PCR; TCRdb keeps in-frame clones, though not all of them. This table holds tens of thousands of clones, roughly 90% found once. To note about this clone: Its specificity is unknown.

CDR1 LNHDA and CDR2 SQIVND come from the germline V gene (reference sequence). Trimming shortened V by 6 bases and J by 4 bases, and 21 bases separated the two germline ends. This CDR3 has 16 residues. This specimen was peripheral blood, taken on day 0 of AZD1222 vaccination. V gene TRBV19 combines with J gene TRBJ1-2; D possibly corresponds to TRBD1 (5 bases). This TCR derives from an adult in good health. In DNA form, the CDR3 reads TGTGCCAGTAGATTTCGCGGTGGGACGGGCCTCTATGGCTACACCTTC. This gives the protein CASRFRGGTGLYGYTF. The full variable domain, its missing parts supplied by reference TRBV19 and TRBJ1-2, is DGGITQSPKYLFRKEGQNVTLSCEQNLNHDAMYWYRQDPGQGLRLIYYSQIVNDFQKGDIAEGYSVSREKKESFPLTVTSAQKNPTAFYLCASRFRGGTGLYGYTFGSGTRLTVV.